The rows below give T cell receptor beta chains drawn from one sample of a study of vaccination effects on CD4 cells after COVID-19. Some clones are missing from TCRdb's copy, which holds only in-frame ones; the method was immunoSEQ multiplex PCR. Found here are around 24,000 clones, roughly 70% of them singletons; the top ten hold about 3.5%. The antigens of these receptors remain unknown. The starting material was CD4+ T cells from PBMCs cultured with SARS-CoV-2 spike peptides, obtained before COVID-19 vaccination. The receptor set was obtained from a human donor who received a COVID-19 vaccine. Both conserved end residues are part of each CDR3. D genes are given only for firm matches.

cdr3_nt,cdr3_aa,j_call,v_call,d_call
TGTGCCAGCAGTCGCACCGGGACAGGGATCTCTGGGGCCAACGTCCTGACTTTC,CASSRTGTGISGANVLTF,TRBJ2-6,TRBV6-2/TRBV6-3,TRBD1
TGTGCCAGCAGCCAATGGGGGGCTGCTAATGAAAAACTGTTTTTT,CASSQWGAANEKLFF,TRBJ1-4,TRBV3-1/TRBV3-2,NA
TGCGCCAGCAGCTTAGACAGGGGGCCTGGCTACACCTTC,CASSLDRGPGYTF,TRBJ1-2,TRBV5-1,TRBD1
TGTGCCGGCGGGACAGGATTGATCACTGAAGCTTTCTTT,CAGGTGLITEAFF,TRBJ1-1,TRBV6-5,TRBD1
TGTGCCAGCAGCCAAGATCCTAGCGGGAGTAGTGATGAGCAGTTCTTC,CASSQDPSGSSDEQFF,TRBJ2-1,TRBV3-1/TRBV3-2,TRBD2
TGTGCCAGCAGGTTAGAGGAGACCCAGTACTTC,CASRLEETQYF,TRBJ2-5,TRBV7-9,NA
TGTGCCAGCAGTGAAATGGGCCGTTCTGGAAACACCATATATTTT,CASSEMGRSGNTIYF,TRBJ1-3,TRBV6-1,NA
TGCGCCAGCAGGGAGAGGATAGCGGGAGCCCCCTACAATGAGCAGTTCTTC,CASRERIAGAPYNEQFF,TRBJ2-1,TRBV10-2,TRBD2
TGTGCCAGCAGCTTCGGACAGGGGGCTTCCTACGAGCAGTACTTC,CASSFGQGASYEQYF,TRBJ2-7,TRBV7-9,TRBD1
TGTGCCAGCAGCCGGGGTAGCGGGGTCCAAGAGACCCAGTACTTC,CASSRGSGVQETQYF,TRBJ2-5,TRBV5-4,TRBD2